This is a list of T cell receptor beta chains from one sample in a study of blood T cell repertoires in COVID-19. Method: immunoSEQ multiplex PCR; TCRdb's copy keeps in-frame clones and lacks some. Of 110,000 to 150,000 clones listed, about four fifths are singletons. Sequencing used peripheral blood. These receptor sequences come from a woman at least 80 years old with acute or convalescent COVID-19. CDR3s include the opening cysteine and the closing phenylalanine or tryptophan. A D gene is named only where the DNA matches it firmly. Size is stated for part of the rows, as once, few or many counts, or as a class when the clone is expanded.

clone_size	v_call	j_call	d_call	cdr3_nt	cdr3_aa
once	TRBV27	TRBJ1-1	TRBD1	TGTGCCAGCAGCCTAGACAGGGGGGGATTTGAAGCTTTCTTT	CASSLDRGGFEAFF
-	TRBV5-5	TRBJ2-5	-	TGTGCCAGCAGCTTGGGGCTGCAAGAGACCCAGTACTTC	CASSLGLQETQYF
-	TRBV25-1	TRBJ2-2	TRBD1	TGTGCCAGCAGGACAGGGTGGAACACCGGGGAGCTGTTTTTT	CASRTGWNTGELFF
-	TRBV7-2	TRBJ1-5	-	TGTGCCAGCAGCGTCTTTGCGGATTATAGCAATCAGCCCCAGCATTTT	CASSVFADYSNQPQHF
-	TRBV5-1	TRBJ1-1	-	TGCGCCAGCACCCTTGGACAGCTGAACACTGAAGCTTTCTTT	CASTLGQLNTEAFF
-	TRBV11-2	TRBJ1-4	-	TGTGCCAGCAGCTTAGGAGAGGCTGCAACTAATGAAAAACTGTTTTTT	CASSLGEAATNEKLFF
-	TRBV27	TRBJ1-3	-	TGTGCCAGCAGTCAAAGACCCCCAGGAGGCCTCTCTGGAAACACCATATATTTT	CASSQRPPGGLSGNTIYF
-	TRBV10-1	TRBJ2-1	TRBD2	TGCGCCAGCAGTCCCGGGACTAGCGGTTACAATGAGCAGTTCTTC	CASSPGTSGYNEQFF
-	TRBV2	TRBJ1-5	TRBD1	TGTGCCACTACGGGACAGCTAAATCAGCCCCAGCATTTT	CATTGQLNQPQHF
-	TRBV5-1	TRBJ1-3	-	TGCGCCAGCAGCCTCCGGGACACTGGCTCTGGAAACACCATATATTTT	CASSLRDTGSGNTIYF
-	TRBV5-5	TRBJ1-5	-	TGTGCCAGCAGCTTGCAGGGTCTAAATCAGCCCCAGCATTTT	CASSLQGLNQPQHF
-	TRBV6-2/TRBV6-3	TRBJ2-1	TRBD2	TGTGCCAGCAGTTACTCGGGCAGGACTAGCGGGGCGAGCTCCTACAATGAGCAGTTCTTC	CASSYSGRTSGASSYNEQFF
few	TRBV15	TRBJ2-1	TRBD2	TGTGCCACCAATGGCGGGGGCTCCTACAATGAGCAGTTCTTC	CATNGGGSYNEQFF
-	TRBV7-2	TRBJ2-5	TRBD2	TGTGCCAGCAGCTTAGATTGGTCTAGCGGAAGCAGGACCCAGTACTTC	CASSLDWSSGSRTQYF
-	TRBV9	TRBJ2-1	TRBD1	TGTGCCAGCAGCGTAGGACAGGGGGCCTGGATAGATGAGCAGTTCTTC	CASSVGQGAWIDEQFF
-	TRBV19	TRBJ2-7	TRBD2	TGTGCCAGTAGTCCGGGACTAGACTCCTACGAGCAGTACTTC	CASSPGLDSYEQYF
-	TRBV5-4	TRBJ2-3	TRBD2	TGTGCCAGCAGACCGGGGGGTAGCACAGATACGCAGTATTTT	CASRPGGSTDTQYF
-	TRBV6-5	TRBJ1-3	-	TGTGCCACCGCCGCGGGAAACACCATATATTTT	CATAAGNTIYF
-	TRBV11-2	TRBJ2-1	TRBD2	TGTGCCAGCACATGGGGGACTAGCTTCAATGAGCAGTTCTTC	CASTWGTSFNEQFF
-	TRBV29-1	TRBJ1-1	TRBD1	TGCAGCATCTTTTCAGGGGGAACTGAAGCTTTCTTT	CSIFSGGTEAFF
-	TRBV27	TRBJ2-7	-	TGTGCCAGCAGTTTAACCAGTCGGCGGCACGAGCAGTACTTC	CASSLTSRRHEQYF
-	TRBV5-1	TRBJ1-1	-	TGCGCCAGCAGCTTGGGGAGTCGGAACACTGAAGCTTTCTTT	CASSLGSRNTEAFF
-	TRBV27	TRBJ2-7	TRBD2	TGTGCCAGCAGTTCCAATAGCGGGGGTTACGAGCAGTACTTC	CASSSNSGGYEQYF
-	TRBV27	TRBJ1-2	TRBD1	TGTGCCAGCAGTTCAACAGGGGGTAGGGCCTATGGCTACACCTTC	CASSSTGGRAYGYTF
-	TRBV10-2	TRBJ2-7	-	TGCGCCAGCAGTGATTTTGGGGGGAACTCCTACGAGCAGTACTTC	CASSDFGGNSYEQYF
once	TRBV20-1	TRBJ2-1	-	TGCAGTGCTAGTGGCCGGGGGGCCCCCTCCTACAATGAGCAGTTCTTC	CSASGRGAPSYNEQFF
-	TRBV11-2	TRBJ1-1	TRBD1	TGTGCCAGCAGCTTACGACAGGGGGGCGAAGCTTTCTTT	CASSLRQGGEAFF
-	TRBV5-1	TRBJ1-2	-	TGCGCCAGCAGCTTTGGACAGACACTTGGAGCTAACTATGGCTACACCTTC	CASSFGQTLGANYGYTF
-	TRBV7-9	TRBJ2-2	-	TGTGCCAGCAGCCCACAGGGGAACACCGGGGAGCTGTTTTTT	CASSPQGNTGELFF